Sequencing of this TCR beta chain was carried out in a study of T-cell reconstitution after alpha-beta-depleted transplantation in children. This clonotype appeared a few times. The CDR3 spans 16 residues. Germline assignment: CDR1 SQVTM and CDR2 ANQGSEA. V was pared by 1 base and J by 3 bases, with 6 bases of the junction left unmatched. Researchers prepared the TCRbeta library using unique molecular identifiers, the study reports. Via MiXCR, TCRdb re-called the PCR reads, giving one row per CDR3 protein. Found here are about 400,000 distinct CDR3 sequences, roughly 22% of them singletons; the top ten hold 3% to 4%.

V is TRBV29-1 and J is TRBJ2-1, with 10 bases identical to TRBD2. The TCR was taken from a human donor who donated a stem cell graft to a child with acute myeloid leukemia. The input for sequencing was PBMCs from the stem cell graft donor, taken from the stem cell graft. The CDR3 sequence: CSVEGASGGLYNEQFF. The CDR3 nucleotides read TGCAGCGTTGAAGGTGCTAGCGGGGGCCTCTACAATGAGCAGTTCTTC.